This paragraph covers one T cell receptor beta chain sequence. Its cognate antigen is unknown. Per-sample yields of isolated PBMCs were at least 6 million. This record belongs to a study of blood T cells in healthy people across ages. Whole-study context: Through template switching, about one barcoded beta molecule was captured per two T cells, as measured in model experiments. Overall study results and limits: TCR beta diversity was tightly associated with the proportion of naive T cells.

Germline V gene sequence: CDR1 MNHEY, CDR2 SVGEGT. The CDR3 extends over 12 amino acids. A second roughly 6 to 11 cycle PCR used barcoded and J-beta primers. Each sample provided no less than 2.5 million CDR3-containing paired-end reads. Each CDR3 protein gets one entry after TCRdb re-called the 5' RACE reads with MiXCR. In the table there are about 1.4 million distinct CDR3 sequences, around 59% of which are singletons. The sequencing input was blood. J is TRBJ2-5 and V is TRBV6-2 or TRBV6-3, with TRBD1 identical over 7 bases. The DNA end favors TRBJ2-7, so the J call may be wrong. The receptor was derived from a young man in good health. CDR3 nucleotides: TGTGCCACGTGGACAGGTATCCACGAGCAGTACTTC. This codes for CATWTGIHEQYF.